These 11 T cell receptor beta chains share one sample of origin, sequenced in a study of T cells after yellow fever vaccination. TCRdb processed the 5' RACE reads anew with MiXCR; each CDR3 protein has one entry. Of 510,000 or so distinct CDR3 sequences detected, roughly a fifth appear once; the ten largest clones hold roughly an eighth. Source: PBMCs, taken 15 days after the yellow fever booster vaccination. Receptors originate from a man aged 25 to 45 who received the YFV17D yellow fever vaccine.

The chain joins TRBV12-3 or TRBV12-4 to TRBJ2-2, with D unclear. Trimming removed 7 bases from V and 0 bases from J, with 9 bases in between. The CDR3 length is 14 residues. CDR3 region: CASTLTPNTGELFF. The DNA of the CDR3 is TGTGCCAGCACACTAACCCCGAACACCGGGGAGCTGTTTTTT.

The genes are TRBV25-1 and TRBJ1-1; 9 bases align to TRBD1. The CDR3 is 18 amino acids. Trimming took 3 bases from V and 5 from J; bases not matched to a gene: 16. Germline V gives CDR1 MGHDK, CDR2 SYGVNS. The CDR3 loop reads CASSDHFPSTTGGTEAFF. For the CDR3, the DNA is TGTGCCAGCAGTGATCACTTCCCCTCCACGACAGGGGGTACTGAAGCTTTCTTT.

This clonotype has at least ten counts. The rearrangement uses TRBV20-1 and TRBJ2-7, with 7 nucleotides matching TRBD2. From germline, CDR1 is DFQATT and CDR2 SNEGSKA (reference sequence). The CDR3 totals 13 residues. V gave up 3 bases and J gave up 3 bases; unmatched junction bases: 5. The CDR3: CSASRGLYYEQYF. The CDR3 DNA sequence: TGCAGTGCTAGTAGGGGACTATACTACGAGCAGTACTTC.

The rearrangement links TRBV20-1 to TRBJ1-1, with TRBD1 matching over 8 bases. V lost 5 bases and J lost 2; bases outside the gene matches: 4. CDR1 DFQATT and CDR2 SNEGSKA come from the germline V gene (reference sequence). This CDR3 contains 13 residues. Here the CDR3 reads CSAFGQGNTEAFF. The DNA of the CDR3 is TGCAGTGCTTTCGGACAGGGTAACACTGAAGCTTTCTTT.

Only a few counts were recorded for this clonotype. The chain recombines TRBV5-1 with TRBJ2-3; D is uncertain. Trimming shortened V by 0 bases and J by 6 bases, and 8 bases separated the two germline ends. The CDR3 extends over 13 amino acids. Germline CDR1 and CDR2: SGHRS and YFSETQ. The CDR3 reads CASSLDVSDTQYF. In DNA, the CDR3 is TGCGCCAGCAGCTTGGATGTCAGCGATACGCAGTATTTT.

The rearrangement links TRBV7-8 to TRBJ2-5, with TRBD1 matching 8 bases. CDR3 length equals 16 residues. The trim removed 5 bases at V and 2 bases at J, leaving 10 bases unmatched. From germline, CDR1 is SGHVS and CDR2 FQNEAQ. CDR3 region: CASSRLKTGEQETQYF. CDR3 DNA: TGTGCCAGCAGCCGATTAAAGACAGGGGAGCAAGAGACCCAGTACTTC.

This clonotype was observed a few times. The rearrangement links TRBV7-2 to TRBJ2-7; D is unresolved. V was shortened by 5 bases and J by 6 bases, with 14 bases between the two germline ends. The germline CDR1 and CDR2 sequences are SGHTA and FQGNSA. The CDR3 covers 13 residues. The CDR3 DNA is TGTGCCAGCAGCCGGAGTACCTGGGGCGAGCAGTACTTC. Translation: CASSRSTWGEQYF.

A few counts support this clonotype. This chain connects TRBV4-2 to TRBJ1-5; no definite D call. V was clipped by 4 bases and J by 9 bases, with 13 bases between them. The germline CDR1 and CDR2 sequences are LGHNA and YNFKEQ. The CDR3 loop spans 13 amino acids. CDR3 region: CASSPGVVGPQHF. CDR3 DNA: TGTGCCAGCAGCCCTGGGGTTGTTGGGCCCCAGCATTTT.

Note on this clonotype: A much bigger clone sits one base away, suggesting this may be a read error. Lacking the conserved final phenylalanine or tryptophan, this CDR3 likely reflects a read error. V and J are TRBV5-1 and TRBJ2-1; 8 nucleotides agree with TRBD1. The CDR3 contains 15 residues. CDR1 and CDR2 from the germline V gene are SGHRS and YFSETQ. V was clipped by 6 bases and J by 7 bases; unmatched bases: 12. The chain's CDR3 is CASMIGQGFVNEQFS. Here the CDR3 DNA reads TGCGCCAGCATGATTGGACAGGGATTTGTGAATGAGCAGTTCTCC.

This rearrangement joins TRBV5-1 to TRBJ2-1; a weak D match, TRBD2 (6 bases). The CDR3 loop spans 15 amino acids. The germline gives CDR1 SGHRS, CDR2 YFSETQ. V gave up 7 bases and J gave up 2 bases, with 16 bases separating them. The CDR3: CASGEAGPTYNEQFF. CDR3 nucleotides: TGCGCCAGCGGGGAAGCGGGCCCAACCTACAATGAGCAGTTCTTC. The whole variable domain, filled in from reference TRBV5-1 and TRBJ2-1, reads KAGVTQTPRYLIKTRGQQVTLSCSPISGHRSVSWYQQTPGQGLQFLFEYFSETQRNKGNFPGRFSGRQFSNSRSEMNVSTLELGDSALYLCASGEAGPTYNEQFFGPGTRLTVL.

The rearrangement joins TRBV7-2 to TRBJ2-7, with D perhaps assigned TRBD1 or TRBD2 (5 bases each). Germline CDR1 is SGHTA and CDR2 is FQGNSA. V lost 1 base, J lost 6 bases, and 13 bases lay in between. This CDR3 is built from 14 residues. Written as DNA, the CDR3 is TGTGCCAGCAGCTTAGTGGGAGACAGCACCGAGCAGTACTTC. Its translation is CASSLVGDSTEQYF.